The sequence of this T cell receptor (beta chain) was determined in a study of human T cells and chemical hapten exposure. General observations from the study: Patch test score rose with PT1 expanded TCRs, significant at 8, 16, 32, not 4.

The CDR3 runs 16 residues. V dropped 8 bases and J dropped 5; count of bases not matched to a gene: 11. Germline CDR1 reads MDHEN; CDR2 reads SYDVKM. TCRdb independently ran MiXCR on the RACE reads; one entry per CDR3 protein. This table has 180,000 or so distinct CDR3 sequences, nearly 30% appearing once. Comment on this clonotype: Antigen specificity is unknown.

Time point: pre-sensitization, week 0. Documented treatment: therapeutic diphenylcyclopropenone sensitization with weekly scalp DPC. The starting material was whole blood, obtained in connection with sensitization to the hapten diphenylcyclopropenone (DPC). The rearrangement uses TRBV28 and TRBJ2-2, with TRBD1 matching 10 bases. This clonotype was sampled from a woman under 40 with alopecia areata. Some clones in this sample may be carry-over from other donors' samples. The CDR3 DNA follows: TGTGCCAGCGCCGGACAGGGGGAAGGTCCGACCGGGGAGCTGTTTTTT. Translating it yields CASAGQGEGPTGELFF.